This TCR beta chain emerged from a study of monozygotic twins with inflammatory bowel disease. UMIs containing a 6-nucleotide sample barcode were added via template switching. Researchers put TCRalpha and TCRbeta cDNA through two nested PCRs lasting approximately 16 and 9 cycles. TCRdb reanalyzed the 5' RACE reads and collapses them to one entry per CDR3 protein, without DNA. In all, the sample yields around 400,000 distinct CDR3 sequences. CDR1 is SGHAT and CDR2 is FQNNGV in the germline V gene. CDR3 length: 16 amino acids. The sequence was collected from a human donor with ulcerative colitis or Crohn's disease, or a healthy co-twin of an affected twin (not recorded which). V and J are TRBV11-2 and TRBJ1-4. Sequencing was done on a sample of blood. The CDR3 sequence: CASSLGLRGYDEKLFF.